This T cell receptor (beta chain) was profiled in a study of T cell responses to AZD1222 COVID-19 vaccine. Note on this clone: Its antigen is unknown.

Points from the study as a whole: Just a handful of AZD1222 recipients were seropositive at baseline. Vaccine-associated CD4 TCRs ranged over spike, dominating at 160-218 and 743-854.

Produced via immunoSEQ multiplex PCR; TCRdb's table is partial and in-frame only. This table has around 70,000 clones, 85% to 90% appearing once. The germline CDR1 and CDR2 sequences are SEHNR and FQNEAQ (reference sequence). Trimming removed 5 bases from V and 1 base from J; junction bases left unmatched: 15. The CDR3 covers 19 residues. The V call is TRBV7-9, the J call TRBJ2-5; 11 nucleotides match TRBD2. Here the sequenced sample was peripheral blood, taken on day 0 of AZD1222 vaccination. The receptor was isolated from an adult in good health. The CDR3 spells CASSLGTSGRLLLQETQYF. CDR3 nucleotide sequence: TGTGCCAGCAGCCTTGGGACTAGCGGAAGACTCCTACTCCAAGAGACCCAGTACTTC.